These 14 T cell receptor beta chains originate from one sample sequenced in a study of Graves' ophthalmopathy and Graves' hyperthyroidism. Amplified TCR beta CDR3 regions were obtained using RNA transcripts as template. In the first round, RT-PCR was carried out with HTBI primers, and a multiplex PCR formed the second round. One entry per CDR3 protein results from TCRdb running MiXCR on the multiplex PCR reads. The table lists about 390,000 distinct CDR3 sequences, approximately 17% of them singletons. Input material: peripheral blood. The origin of the receptors is an adult woman with stable Graves' hyperthyroidism.

A note on this clonotype: Possible read error: a much larger clone is one base away. The CDR3 spells CASRLLGLRLETEYF. The CDR3 nucleotides are TGTGCCAGTAGGCTCCTTGGGTTAAGGTTGGAGACCGAGTACTTC. The chain is built from TRBV19 and TRBJ2-5, with D hard to call. CDR1 is LNHDA, CDR2 SQIVND, per germline (reference sequence). This CDR3 contains 15 residues. Full variable domain (missing parts from reference TRBV19 and TRBJ2-5): DGGITQSPKYLFRKEGQNVTLSCEQNLNHDAMYWYRQDPGQGLRLIYYSQIVNDFQKGDIAEGYSVSREKKESFPLTVTSAQKNPTAFYLCASRLLGLRLETEYFGPGTRLLVL.

The chain employs TRBV20-1 and TRBJ2-7, with D unclear. The ends were cut back, 6 bases at V and 2 bases at J, with 8 bases in the middle. From germline, CDR1 is DFQATT and CDR2 SNEGSKA (reference sequence). CDR3 size: 11 residues. The CDR3 reads CSASITYEQYF. In DNA form, the CDR3 reads TGCAGTGCCTCGATCACCTACGAGCAGTACTTC.

This clonotype has a count of ten or more. The CDR3 region has the DNA TGTGCCAGCAGCTTAGTGAGATCCGCATACGAGCAGTACTTC. Translation: CASSLVRSAYEQYF. The J gene is TRBJ2-7, the V gene TRBV7-2; D uncertain. CDR3 length: 14 residues. Germline V gives CDR1 SGHTA, CDR2 FQGNSA. Trimming removed 1 base from V and 4 bases from J, with 11 bases in between.

The J gene is TRBJ2-7, the V gene TRBV19, with TRBD2 identical over 10 bases. There are 14 residues in the CDR3. CDR1 and CDR2 from the germline V gene are LNHDA and SQIVND (reference sequence). The V gene end was trimmed by 5 bases and the J gene end by 6 bases; junction bases not matched to a gene: 7. CDR3 in DNA: TGTGCCAGTAGTGGTCTAGCGGGAGTTTCCGAGCAGTACTTC. It translates to CASSGLAGVSEQYF.

This clonotype was detected only a few times. V usage is TRBV6-2 or TRBV6-3 and J usage is TRBJ1-2; tentatively, D is TRBD1 (6 bases). Germline V gene data show CDR1 as MNHEY and CDR2 as SVGEGT. This CDR3 comprises 18 residues. Trimming took 0 bases from V and 1 from J, leaving 18 bases between them. The CDR3: CASSYSRTAEPLNYGYTF. CDR3 coding DNA: TGTGCCAGCAGTTACTCGAGGACAGCCGAACCTCTTAACTATGGCTACACCTTC.

This clonotype appeared many times. V and J are TRBV10-3 and TRBJ1-6, with 7 positions matching TRBD1. The trim removed 4 bases at V and 5 bases at J, leaving 8 bases unmatched. The length of the CDR3 is 16 residues. Per the germline V gene, CDR1 is ENHRY and CDR2 is SYGVKD. CDR3 bases: TGTGCCATCAGTGGTTCCGGGACAGTAAATAATTCACCCCTCCACTTT. This gives the protein CAISGSGTVNNSPLHF.

This clonotype was counted only a few times. CDR3 region: CSAVNGFEQYF. The DNA of the CDR3 is TGCAGTGCCGTAAATGGCTTCGAGCAGTACTTC. This chain joins TRBV20-1 and TRBJ2-7; D gene unclear. The CDR3 is 11 amino acids. With 6 bases removed from V and 6 bases from J, the gap between germline ends came to 12 bases. Germline-derived CDR1 and CDR2 are DFQATT and SNEGSKA (reference sequence).

Ten or more counts support this clonotype. This sequence joins TRBV5-1 and TRBJ2-7; D uncertain. The CDR3 is 13 amino acids. Germline CDR1 SGHRS, CDR2 YFSETQ. V was cut by 3 bases and J by 0 bases, with 7 bases left in between. The CDR3 DNA follows: TGCGCCAGCAGCTGGGATGACTCCTACGAGCAGTACTTC. It encodes CASSWDDSYEQYF.

This clonotype has just a few counts. The chain uses TRBV4-2 and TRBJ2-7; 11 positions agree with TRBD2. Germline V gives CDR1 LGHNA, CDR2 YNFKEQ. The CDR3 has 19 amino acids. The V gene end was trimmed by 3 bases and the J gene end by 0 bases; junction bases not matched to a gene: 13. The CDR3 protein is CASSHPGTSGNPSSYEQYF. Written as DNA, the CDR3 is TGTGCCAGCAGCCACCCTGGGACTAGCGGCAACCCCAGCTCCTACGAGCAGTACTTC.

This clonotype was observed many times. J is TRBJ2-7 and V is TRBV6-1, with D perhaps TRBD2 (6 bases). Germline V gene data show CDR1 as MNHNS and CDR2 as SASEGT. The CDR3 contains 15 residues. V lost 6 bases, J lost 5 bases, and 20 bases lay in between. The CDR3 coding sequence is TGTGCCAGCAGATCCCCGGCGGGATGGGCGGACGAGCAGTACTTC. Translating it yields CASRSPAGWADEQYF.

DNA of the CDR3: TGTGCCAGCAGCCCAACCGGGACAGGGGGGAAGACCCAGTACTTC. Translation gives CASSPTGTGGKTQYF. V usage is TRBV28 and J usage is TRBJ2-5; TRBD1 aligns across 11 bases. Germline trimming cut 6 bases from V and 6 bases from J; bases unmatched to any gene: 9. The CDR3 extends over 15 amino acids. The V gene's germline CDR1 is MDHEN and CDR2 SYDVKM.

This chain links TRBV7-4 with TRBJ1-1; tentatively, D is TRBD1 (6 bases). This CDR3 is built from 14 residues. Germline lookup yields CDR1 SGHVT and CDR2 SQSDAQ. Deletions cut 11 bases from V and 1 base from J, with 17 bases between. CDR3 region: CAAEGGFPNTEAFF. DNA of the CDR3: TGTGCCGCTGAGGGGGGTTTCCCGAACACTGAAGCTTTCTTT.

In this sample, this clonotype turned up many times. The chain uses TRBV7-9 and TRBJ2-5; D call uncertain. Trimming pared 1 base from V and 0 bases from J, leaving 15 bases between. The germline gives CDR1 SEHNR, CDR2 FQNEAQ (reference sequence). This CDR3 has 17 residues. The CDR3 reads CASSLEVWRRHQETQYF. In DNA, the CDR3 is TGTGCCAGCAGCTTAGAGGTTTGGCGGAGACACCAAGAGACCCAGTACTTC.

Turning to this clonotype: This may arise from a read error, as a much more abundant clone is one base away. The J gene is TRBJ2-7, the V gene TRBV20-1; tentative D call: TRBD2 (5 bases). This CDR3 has 14 residues. The V gene's germline CDR1 is DFQATT and CDR2 SNEGSKA (reference sequence). The CDR3 loop is CSSRGSSKSYEQYF. The CDR3 DNA follows: TGCAGTTCTAGAGGGAGTAGCAAGTCCTACGAGCAGTACTTC.